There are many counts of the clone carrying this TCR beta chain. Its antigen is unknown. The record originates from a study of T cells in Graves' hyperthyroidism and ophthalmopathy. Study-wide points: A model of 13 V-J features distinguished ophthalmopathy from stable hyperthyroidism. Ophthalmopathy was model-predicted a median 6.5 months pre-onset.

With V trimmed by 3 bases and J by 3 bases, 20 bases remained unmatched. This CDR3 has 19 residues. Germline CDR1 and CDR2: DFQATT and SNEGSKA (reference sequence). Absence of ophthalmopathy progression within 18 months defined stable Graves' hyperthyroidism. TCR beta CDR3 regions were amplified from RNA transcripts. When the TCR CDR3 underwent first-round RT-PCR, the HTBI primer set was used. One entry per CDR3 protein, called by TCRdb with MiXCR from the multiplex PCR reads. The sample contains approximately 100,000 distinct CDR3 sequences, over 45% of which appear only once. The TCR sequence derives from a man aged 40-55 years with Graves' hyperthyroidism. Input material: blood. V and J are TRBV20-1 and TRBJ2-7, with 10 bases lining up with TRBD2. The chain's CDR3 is CSASRLPSGRGVSGYEQYF. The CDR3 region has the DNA TGCAGTGCTAGCCGTTTGCCTAGCGGGAGAGGGGTCTCAGGCTACGAGCAGTACTTC.